These 10 T cell receptor beta chains were all obtained from the same sample, sequenced in a study of CD8 T cells in Susac syndrome. The RNA input was 0.5 to 1 ug, and it was reverse transcribed with random hexamers. TCRdb reprocessed the immunoSEQ multiplex PCR reads with MiXCR, giving one entry per CDR3 protein. The sample lists about 190,000 distinct CDR3 sequences, roughly 95% occurring once. Sequencing was carried out using CD4+ T cells from PBMCs. The receptors originated from a human donor with Susac syndrome.

V gene TRBV29-1 combines with J gene TRBJ2-3; TRBD1 aligns across 11 bases. This CDR3 spans 13 amino acids. Germline-derived CDR1 and CDR2 are SQVTM and ANQGSEA. J lost 6 bases, V lost 6 bases, and 5 bases had no gene match. The CDR3 reads CSVRTGGWDTQYF. The CDR3 DNA is TGCAGCGTACGGACAGGGGGCTGGGATACGCAGTATTTT.

The J gene is TRBJ2-3, the V gene TRBV20-1; 11 positions agree with TRBD2. The germline V gene encodes CDR1 DFQATT and CDR2 SNEGSKA (reference sequence). There are 18 residues in the CDR3. V lost 4 bases to trimming and J lost 0 bases; unmatched junction nucleotides: 12. As DNA, the CDR3 is TGCAGTGCTACCCAGACTAGCGGGGTCTACTTTAGCACAGATACGCAGTATTTT. Its translation is CSATQTSGVYFSTDTQYF.

This chain uses TRBV3-1 with TRBJ2-5; TRBD1 might be the D (6 bases). The CDR3 has 14 residues. V was pared by 2 bases and J by 5 bases, with 12 bases between. CDR1 is LGHDT and CDR2 is YNNKEL in the germline V gene (reference sequence). The CDR3 spells CASSQNRAGETQYF. The CDR3 DNA reads as TGTGCCAGCAGCCAAAACAGGGCTGGGGAGACCCAGTACTTC.

The chain recombines TRBV19 with TRBJ1-5, with 7 bases that match TRBD1. J was trimmed by 1 base and V by 9 bases; bases with no gene match: 6. Germline CDR1 is LNHDA and CDR2 is SQIVND (reference sequence). The CDR3 spans 14 residues. The CDR3 here is CASADRASNQPQHF. Here the CDR3 DNA reads TGTGCCAGCGCCGACAGGGCGAGCAATCAGCCCCAGCATTTT.

CDR3 residues: CATSDLQGGTGELFF. CDR3 sequence (DNA): TGTGCCACCAGTGATTTGCAGGGGGGAACCGGGGAGCTGTTTTTT. This chain links TRBV24-1 with TRBJ2-2, with D possibly matching TRBD1 (7 bases). The CDR3 is 15 amino acids. The germline V and J ends were trimmed by 0 bases and 5 bases, with 9 bases remaining between them. Germline loops: CDR1 KGHDR, CDR2 SFDVKD.

The chain combines TRBV28 with TRBJ2-5, with 7 bases identical to TRBD1. V was pared by 3 bases and J by 6 bases, with 7 bases of the junction left unmatched. Germline CDR1 and CDR2: MDHEN and SYDVKM. The CDR3 runs to 14 residues. The CDR3 loop is CASSFLRQGQTQYF. The CDR3 nucleotides read TGTGCCAGCAGTTTCCTCCGACAGGGTCAGACCCAGTACTTC.

The CDR3 protein is CAWSRNYGYTF. DNA for the CDR3: TGTGCCTGGAGTAGGAACTATGGCTACACCTTC. V gene TRBV30 combines with J gene TRBJ1-2; no definite D call. The CDR3 runs 11 residues. Germline values: CDR1 GTSNPN, CDR2 SVGIG (reference sequence). The V end lost 2 bases, the J end lost 2 bases, and 3 bases lay between the germline ends.

The V gene is TRBV29-1, the J gene TRBJ2-5; a possible D gene is TRBD2 (6 bases). In germline, CDR1 is SQVTM, CDR2 ANQGSEA. Between the trimmed V and J ends, which lost 4 bases and 6 bases, there was a span of 21 bases. This CDR3 has 15 residues. The CDR3 is CSVVSEGGWEQTQYF. The CDR3 DNA sequence: TGCAGCGTTGTATCCGAGGGAGGATGGGAGCAGACCCAGTACTTC.

J is TRBJ2-7 and V is TRBV12-3 or TRBV12-4; D tentatively reads TRBD1 or TRBD2 (5 bases each). The CDR3 length is 13 residues. With 8 bases removed from V and 7 bases from J, the gap between germline ends came to 18 bases. This CDR3 is CASRWVGEGEQYF. In DNA, the CDR3 is TGTGCCAGCCGGTGGGTGGGAGAGGGGGAGCAGTACTTC.

This clonotype was found a few times. This sequence joins TRBV12-3 or TRBV12-4 and TRBJ2-5, with no clear D. This CDR3 is 13 amino acids long. V was shortened by 4 bases and J by 2 bases, with 8 bases between the two germline ends. This CDR3 is CASSYGRQETQYF. The CDR3 region has the DNA TGTGCCAGCAGTTACGGCAGACAAGAGACCCAGTACTTC.